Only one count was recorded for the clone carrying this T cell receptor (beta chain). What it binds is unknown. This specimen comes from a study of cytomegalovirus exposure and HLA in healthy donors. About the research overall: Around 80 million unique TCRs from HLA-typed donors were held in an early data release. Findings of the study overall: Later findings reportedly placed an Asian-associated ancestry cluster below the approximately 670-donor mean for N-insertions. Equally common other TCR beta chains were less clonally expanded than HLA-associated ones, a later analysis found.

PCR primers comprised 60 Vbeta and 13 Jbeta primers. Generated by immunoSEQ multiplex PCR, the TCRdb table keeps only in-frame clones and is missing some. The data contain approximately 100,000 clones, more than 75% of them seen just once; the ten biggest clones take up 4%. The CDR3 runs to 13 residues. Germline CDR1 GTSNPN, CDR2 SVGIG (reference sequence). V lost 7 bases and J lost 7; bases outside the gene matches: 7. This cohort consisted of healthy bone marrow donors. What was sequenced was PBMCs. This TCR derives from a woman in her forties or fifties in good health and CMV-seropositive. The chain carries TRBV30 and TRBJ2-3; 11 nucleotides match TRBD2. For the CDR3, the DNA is TGTGCCTCCCTAGCGGGGGGCGGGTATACGCAGTATTTT. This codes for CASLAGGGYTQYF.